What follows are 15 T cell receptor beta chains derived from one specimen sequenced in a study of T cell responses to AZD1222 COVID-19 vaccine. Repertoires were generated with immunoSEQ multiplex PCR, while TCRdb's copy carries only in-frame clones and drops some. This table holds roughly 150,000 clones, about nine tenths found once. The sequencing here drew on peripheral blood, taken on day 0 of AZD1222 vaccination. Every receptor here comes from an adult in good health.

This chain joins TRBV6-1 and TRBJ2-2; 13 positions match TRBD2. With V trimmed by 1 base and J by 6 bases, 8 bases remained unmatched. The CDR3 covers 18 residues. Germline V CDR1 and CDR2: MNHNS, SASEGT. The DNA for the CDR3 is TGTGCCAGCAGTGAAGTTAGTGGACTAGCGGGAGTGGCCGGGGAGCTGTTTTTT. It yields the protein CASSEVSGLAGVAGELFF.

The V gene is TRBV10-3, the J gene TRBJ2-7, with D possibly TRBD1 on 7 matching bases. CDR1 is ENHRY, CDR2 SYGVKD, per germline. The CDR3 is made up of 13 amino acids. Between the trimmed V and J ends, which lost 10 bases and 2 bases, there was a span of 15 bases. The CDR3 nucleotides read TGTGCCACCGCGGGGACAGTGACCTACGAGCAGTACTTC. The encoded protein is CATAGTVTYEQYF.

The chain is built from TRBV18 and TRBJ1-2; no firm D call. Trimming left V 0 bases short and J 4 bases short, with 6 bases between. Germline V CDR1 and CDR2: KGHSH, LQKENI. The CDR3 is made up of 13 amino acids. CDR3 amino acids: CASSPPQVYGYTF. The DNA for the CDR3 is TGTGCCAGCTCACCACCCCAGGTCTATGGCTACACCTTC.

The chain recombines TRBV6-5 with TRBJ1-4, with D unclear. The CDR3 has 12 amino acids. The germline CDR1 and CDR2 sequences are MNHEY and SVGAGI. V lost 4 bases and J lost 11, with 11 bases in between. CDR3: CASSSGLGKLFF. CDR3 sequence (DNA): TGTGCCAGCAGTTCCGGGCTGGGGAAACTGTTTTTT.

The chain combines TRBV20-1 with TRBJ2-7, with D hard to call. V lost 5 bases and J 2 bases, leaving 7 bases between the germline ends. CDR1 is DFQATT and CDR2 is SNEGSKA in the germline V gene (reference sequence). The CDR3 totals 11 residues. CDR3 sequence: CSASMAYEQYF. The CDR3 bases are TGCAGTGCTTCGATGGCCTACGAGCAGTACTTC.

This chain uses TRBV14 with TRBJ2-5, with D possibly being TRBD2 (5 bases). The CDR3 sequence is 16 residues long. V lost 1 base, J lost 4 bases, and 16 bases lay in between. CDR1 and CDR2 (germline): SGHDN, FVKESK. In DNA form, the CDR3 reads TGTGCCAGCAGCCAAGGTGACCGGGGTATAATAGAGACCCAGTACTTC. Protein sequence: CASSQGDRGIIETQYF.

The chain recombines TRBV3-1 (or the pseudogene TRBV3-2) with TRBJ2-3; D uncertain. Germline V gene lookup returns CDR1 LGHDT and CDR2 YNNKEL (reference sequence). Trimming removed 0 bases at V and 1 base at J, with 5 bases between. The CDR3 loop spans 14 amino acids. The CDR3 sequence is CASSQDVGTDTQYF. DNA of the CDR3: TGTGCCAGCAGCCAAGATGTTGGCACAGATACGCAGTATTTT.

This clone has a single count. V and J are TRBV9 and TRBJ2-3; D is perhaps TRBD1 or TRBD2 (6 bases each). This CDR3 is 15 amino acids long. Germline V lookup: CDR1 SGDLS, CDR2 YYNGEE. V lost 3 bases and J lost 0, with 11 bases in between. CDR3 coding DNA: TGTGCCAGCAGCGGCGAAGGGGGGAGCACAGATACGCAGTATTTT. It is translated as CASSGEGGSTDTQYF.

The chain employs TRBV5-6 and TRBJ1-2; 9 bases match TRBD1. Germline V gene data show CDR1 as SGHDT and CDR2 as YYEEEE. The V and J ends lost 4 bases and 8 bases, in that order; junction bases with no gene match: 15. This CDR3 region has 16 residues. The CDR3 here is CASSVPGTGLRGGYTF. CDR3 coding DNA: TGTGCCAGCAGCGTGCCCGGGACAGGGTTAAGGGGGGGCTACACCTTC.

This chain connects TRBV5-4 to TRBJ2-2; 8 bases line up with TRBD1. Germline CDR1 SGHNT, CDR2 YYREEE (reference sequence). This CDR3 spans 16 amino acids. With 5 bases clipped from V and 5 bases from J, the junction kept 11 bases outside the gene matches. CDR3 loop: CASSGHPGGRTGELFF. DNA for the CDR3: TGTGCCAGCAGTGGTCATCCAGGGGGCCGGACCGGGGAGCTGTTTTTT.

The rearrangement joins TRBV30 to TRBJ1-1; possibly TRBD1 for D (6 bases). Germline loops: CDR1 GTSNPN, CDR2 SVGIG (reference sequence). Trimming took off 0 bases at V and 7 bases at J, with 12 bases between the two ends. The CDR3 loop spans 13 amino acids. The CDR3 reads CAWSVGGWREAFF. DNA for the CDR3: TGTGCCTGGAGTGTAGGGGGGTGGCGTGAAGCTTTCTTT.

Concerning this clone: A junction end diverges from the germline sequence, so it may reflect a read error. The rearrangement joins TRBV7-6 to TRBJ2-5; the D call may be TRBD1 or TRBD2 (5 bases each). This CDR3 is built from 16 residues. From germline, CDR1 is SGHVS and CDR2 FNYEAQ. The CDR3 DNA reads TGTGCCAGCAGTTTAGAAGGTGGTGGGACCCAAGAGACCCAGTACTTC. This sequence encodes CASSLEGGGTQETQYF.

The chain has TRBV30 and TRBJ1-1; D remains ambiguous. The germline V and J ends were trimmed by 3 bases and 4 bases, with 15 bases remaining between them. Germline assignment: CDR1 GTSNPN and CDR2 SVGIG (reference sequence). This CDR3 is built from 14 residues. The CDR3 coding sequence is TGTGCCTGGAGCCCGGGCCCCTACTTCACTGAAGCTTTCTTT. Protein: CAWSPGPYFTEAFF.

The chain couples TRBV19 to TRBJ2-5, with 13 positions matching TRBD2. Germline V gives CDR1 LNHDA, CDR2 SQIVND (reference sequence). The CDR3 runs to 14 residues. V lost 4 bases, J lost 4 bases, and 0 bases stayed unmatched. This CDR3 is CASSRTSGRETQYF. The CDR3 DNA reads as TGTGCCAGTAGTAGGACTAGCGGGAGAGAGACCCAGTACTTC.

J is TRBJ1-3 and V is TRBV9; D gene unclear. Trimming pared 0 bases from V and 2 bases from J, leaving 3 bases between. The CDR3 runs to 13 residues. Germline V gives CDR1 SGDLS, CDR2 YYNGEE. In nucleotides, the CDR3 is TGTGCCAGCAGCGTAGTCCCTGGAAACACCATATATTTT. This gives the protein CASSVVPGNTIYF.